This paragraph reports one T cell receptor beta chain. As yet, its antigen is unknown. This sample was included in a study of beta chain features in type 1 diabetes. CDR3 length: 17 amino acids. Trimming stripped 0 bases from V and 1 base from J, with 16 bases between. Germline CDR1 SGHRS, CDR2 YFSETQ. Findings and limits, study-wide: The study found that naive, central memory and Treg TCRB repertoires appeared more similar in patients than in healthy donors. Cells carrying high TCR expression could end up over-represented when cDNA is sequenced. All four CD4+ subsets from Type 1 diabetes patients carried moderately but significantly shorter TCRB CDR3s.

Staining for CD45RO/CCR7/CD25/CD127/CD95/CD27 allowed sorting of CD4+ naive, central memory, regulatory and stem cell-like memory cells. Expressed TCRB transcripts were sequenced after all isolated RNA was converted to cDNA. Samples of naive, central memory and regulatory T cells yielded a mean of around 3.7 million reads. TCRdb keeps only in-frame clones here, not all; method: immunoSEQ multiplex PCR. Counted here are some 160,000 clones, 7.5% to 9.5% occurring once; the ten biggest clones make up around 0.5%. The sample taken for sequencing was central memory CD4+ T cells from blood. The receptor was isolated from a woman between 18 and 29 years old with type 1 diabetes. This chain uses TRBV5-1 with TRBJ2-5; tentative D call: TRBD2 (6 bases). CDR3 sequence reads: CASSLGSGDPSQETQYF. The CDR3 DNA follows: TGCGCCAGCAGCTTGGGCTCGGGGGACCCTAGCCAAGAGACCCAGTACTTC.